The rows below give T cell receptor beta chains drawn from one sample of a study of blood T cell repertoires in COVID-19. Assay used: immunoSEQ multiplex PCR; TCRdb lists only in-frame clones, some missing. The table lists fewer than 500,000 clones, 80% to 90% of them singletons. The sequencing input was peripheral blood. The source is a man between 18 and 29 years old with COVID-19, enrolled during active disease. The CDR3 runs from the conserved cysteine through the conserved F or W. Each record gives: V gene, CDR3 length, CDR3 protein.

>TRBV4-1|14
CASSQASSGNTIYF
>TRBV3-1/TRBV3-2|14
CASSIGGSTDTQYF
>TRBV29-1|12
CSVIQGSYEQYF
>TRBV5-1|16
CASSLDPRQHTGELFF
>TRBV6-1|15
CASSEEHVLTPPQHF
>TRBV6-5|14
CASSYKGQGNEQYF
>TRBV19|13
CASSTGGSTEAFF
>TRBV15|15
CATSRVVSVYYGYTF
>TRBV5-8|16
CASSSRETGANEKLFF
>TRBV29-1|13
CSVEVGGVDEQFF
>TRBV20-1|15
CSASERGGSYNEQFF
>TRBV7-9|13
CASSQGQGSEQYF
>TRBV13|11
CASSLGREAFF
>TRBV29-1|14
CSVAHRVMESEAFF
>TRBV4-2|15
CASSQDGRVGEKLFF
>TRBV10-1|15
CATHKQRDPTYEQYF
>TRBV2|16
CASRGRDRGSNQPQHF
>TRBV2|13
CASGGDRDEKLFF
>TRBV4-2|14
CASSQRGQGEKLFF
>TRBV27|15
CASRSGAPPYYEQYF
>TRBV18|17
CASSSQAGGVIGEKLFF
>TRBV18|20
CASSPLMGLAGGQDKNIQYF
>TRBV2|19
CASSEAIGVRVPSRYGYTF
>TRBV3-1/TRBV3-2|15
CASSQSRDGRSEQYF